The text below deals with one T cell receptor (beta chain). Its antigen is currently unknown. The sample is drawn from a study of T cell repertoires in cytomegalovirus infection. General study findings and limits: Clonotypes of TCR beta that were HLA-C-restricted and CMV-specific dominated the ex vivo response.

TCRdb re-analysed the reads in MiXCR, keeping a single row per CDR3 protein. The sample consists of around 740,000 distinct CDR3 sequences, less than 40% of them appearing once. CDR1 is DFQATT and CDR2 is SNEGSKA in the germline V gene (reference sequence). The CDR3 is 15 residues long. V lost 2 bases, J lost 4 bases, and 14 bases lay in between. Input material: PBMCs. This rearrangement joins TRBV20-1 to TRBJ2-2; D may be TRBD2 (7 bases). The TCR comes from a human donor in good health (CMV status not recorded). Some clones in this sample may be carry-over from other donors' samples. CDR3 sequence (DNA): TGCAGTGCTAGATGGGGGGGCAGGGGCACCGGGGAGCTGTTTTTT. It codes for CSARWGGRGTGELFF.